The TCR beta chain described here comes from a study of T cells in Graves' hyperthyroidism and ophthalmopathy. Study as a whole: Peripheral blood was secured at the point of initial diagnosis, before any treatment.

TCR beta CDR3 regions were amplified from RNA. First-round RT-PCR targeting the TCR CDR3 was performed with the HTBI primer set. TCRdb recomputed calls from the multiplex PCR reads with MiXCR, one row per CDR3 protein. The sample shows approximately 490,000 distinct CDR3 sequences, about 20% of them seen only once. The CDR3 loop spans 15 amino acids. Trimming cost V 6 bases and J 2 bases, with 14 bases left between them. Germline CDR1 is MNHNS and CDR2 is SASEGT. The sequenced sample consisted of blood. This chain links TRBV6-1 with TRBJ1-5, with a possible D match to TRBD1 (6 bases). The sequence derives from a woman aged 70-85 years with Graves' ophthalmopathy. The CDR3 DNA follows: TGTGCCAGCAGGAACCTCGGACAGCGCAATCAGCCCCAGCATTTT. Its translation: CASRNLGQRNQPQHF.